This entry lists 15 T cell receptor beta chains sequenced from one sample in a study of blood T cell repertoires in COVID-19. Sequencing was performed with immunoSEQ multiplex PCR; in TCRdb, only in-frame clones are kept and a portion is missing. The table has 23,000 or so clones, around 88% seen once. Input material: peripheral blood. The receptors were sampled from a man aged 70-80 years with active COVID-19.

V gene TRBV5-1 combines with J gene TRBJ2-2; 7 bases match TRBD1. The CDR3 is 15 amino acids. The V gene's germline CDR1 is SGHRS and CDR2 YFSETQ. V gave up 4 bases and J gave up 5 bases; unmatched junction bases: 8. The CDR3 DNA reads as TGCGCCAGCAGCGCAGGACAGGTGGGGACCGGGGAGCTGTTTTTT. This gives the protein CASSAGQVGTGELFF.

The chain carries TRBV27 and TRBJ2-2, with TRBD2 matching 12 bases. Germline CDR1 is MNHEY and CDR2 is SMNVEV (reference sequence). J lost 5 bases, V lost 4 bases, and 5 bases had no gene match. This CDR3 has 16 amino acids. DNA for the CDR3: TGTGCCAGCAGTTCAGGACTAGCGGGATTGACCGGGGAGCTGTTTTTT. This translates into CASSSGLAGLTGELFF.

The V call is TRBV19, the J call TRBJ2-7, with 9 bases lining up with TRBD1. Germline V gives CDR1 LNHDA, CDR2 SQIVND (reference sequence). V lost 5 bases and J lost 2; bases outside the gene matches: 7. The CDR3 consists of 15 residues. CDR3 sequence: CASSLGTGTTYEQYF. As DNA, the CDR3 is TGTGCCAGTAGTCTTGGGACAGGGACTACCTACGAGCAGTACTTC. Full variable domain (outside the CDR3, taken from reference TRBV19 and TRBJ2-7): DGGITQSPKYLFRKEGQNVTLSCEQNLNHDAMYWYRQDPGQGLRLIYYSQIVNDFQKGDIAEGYSVSREKKESFPLTVTSAQKNPTAFYLCASSLGTGTTYEQYFGPGTRLTVT.

V gene TRBV2 combines with J gene TRBJ1-2; no clear D. V lost 7 bases and J 7 bases, leaving 13 bases between the germline ends. Germline CDR1 is SNHLY and CDR2 is FYNNEI. This CDR3 comprises 12 residues. CDR3 amino acids: CASTEAESGYTF. DNA of the CDR3: TGTGCCAGCACGGAGGCAGAGAGTGGCTACACCTTC.

V is TRBV19 and J is TRBJ2-1; D is ambiguous. This CDR3 is 12 amino acids long. CDR1 and CDR2 (germline): LNHDA, SQIVND (reference sequence). V shed 3 bases and J shed 8 bases, with 8 bases lying between them. CDR3 region: CASSIPSYEQFF. CDR3 sequence (DNA): TGTGCCAGTAGTATTCCCTCTTATGAGCAGTTCTTC.

The rearrangement uses TRBV2 and TRBJ2-3; 7 nucleotides agree with TRBD2. V shed 2 bases and J 0 bases; nucleotides not matched to a gene: 2. The CDR3 sequence is 15 residues long. Germline CDR1 SNHLY, CDR2 FYNNEI. This CDR3 reads CASSELSGSTDTQYF. CDR3 sequence (DNA): TGTGCCAGCAGTGAACTTAGCGGGAGCACAGATACGCAGTATTTT.

In its sample, this clone was seen once. The chain combines TRBV4-1 with TRBJ2-6; TRBD1 aligns across 8 bases. Germline CDR1 and CDR2: MGHRA and YSYEKL. CDR3 length equals 18 residues. The V segment lost 1 base and the J segment 2 bases; nucleotides outside the gene matches: 7. The CDR3 here is CASSQGAGGAAGANVLTF. The CDR3 DNA follows: TGCGCCAGCAGCCAAGGGGCAGGGGGCGCGGCTGGGGCCAACGTCCTGACTTTC.

V usage is TRBV15 and J usage is TRBJ2-3; 8 bases align to TRBD2. The CDR3 has 16 residues. Germline V gene data show CDR1 as LNHNV and CDR2 as YYDKDF (reference sequence). V dropped 1 base and J dropped 0; count of bases not matched to a gene: 3. CDR3 amino acids: CATSRAGLVSTDTQYF. CDR3 DNA: TGTGCCACCAGCAGAGCGGGACTAGTGAGCACAGATACGCAGTATTTT.

CDR3 in DNA: TGTGCCAGCAGGGACTTCAGGGGCTCAGGAAACACCATATATTTT. Protein product: CASRDFRGSGNTIYF. J is TRBJ1-3 and V is TRBV7-9, with a tentative D call TRBD1 (6 bases). Trimming removed 6 bases from V and 4 bases from J, with 16 bases in between. CDR1 is SEHNR and CDR2 is FQNEAQ in the germline V gene (reference sequence). The CDR3 is 15 amino acids.

The chain links TRBV9 to TRBJ2-7, with a tentative D call TRBD1 (5 bases). The germline gives CDR1 SGDLS, CDR2 YYNGEE. CDR3 length equals 14 residues. Trimming removed 0 bases at V and 2 bases at J, with 9 bases between. CDR3 in amino acids: CASSVATGAYEQYF. CDR3 bases: TGTGCCAGCAGCGTAGCCACAGGTGCCTACGAGCAGTACTTC.

The J gene is TRBJ2-7, the V gene TRBV5-8; 7 bases are shared with TRBD1. This CDR3 contains 17 residues. The germline gives CDR1 SGHTS, CDR2 YDEGEE. V lost 0 bases and J lost 0; bases outside the gene matches: 9. CDR3 DNA: TGTGCCAGCAGCTTGGCCTTTGCGACAGGGAGCTCCTACGAGCAGTACTTC. Residues: CASSLAFATGSSYEQYF.

The chain employs TRBV30 and TRBJ2-1; D is perhaps TRBD2 (6 bases). Germline lookup yields CDR1 GTSNPN and CDR2 SVGIG (reference sequence). The CDR3 loop spans 15 amino acids. V shed 0 bases and J shed 3 bases, with 12 bases lying between them. The CDR3, as DNA: TGTGCCTGGAGTGTTGGCGGGAATTACTACAATGAGCAGTTCTTC. Translated: CAWSVGGNYYNEQFF. Together with reference TRBV30 and TRBJ2-1, the CDR3 gives the full variable domain: SQTIHQWPATLVQPVGSPLSLECTVEGTSNPNLYWYRQAAGRGLQLLFYSVGIGQISSEVPQNLSASRPQDRQFILSSKKLLLSDSGFYLCAWSVGGNYYNEQFFGPGTRLTVL.

This chain joins TRBV19 and TRBJ1-4, with D possibly matching TRBD1 (6 bases). Germline CDR1 and CDR2: LNHDA and SQIVND (reference sequence). V was trimmed by 5 bases and J by 3 bases, leaving 16 bases between them. There are 16 residues in the CDR3. DNA for the CDR3: TGTGCCAGTAGTGTCTTAACAGGGCGTTCTAATGAAAAACTGTTTTTT. Translated, it gives CASSVLTGRSNEKLFF.

The chain employs TRBV6-4 and TRBJ2-1; the match to TRBD2 covers 9 bases. V was clipped by 1 base and J by 0 bases; unmatched bases: 1. The CDR3 is made up of 16 amino acids. From germline, CDR1 is MRHNA and CDR2 SNTAGT. The CDR3 reads CASSDFSGSSYNEQFF. The CDR3 nucleotides read TGTGCCAGCAGTGACTTTAGCGGGAGCTCCTACAATGAGCAGTTCTTC.

CDR3 amino acids: CASSQLTGLGEKLFF. The CDR3 DNA reads TGTGCCAGCAGCCAGCTGACAGGGCTGGGTGAAAAACTGTTTTTT. V is TRBV3-1 (or the pseudogene TRBV3-2) and J is TRBJ1-4; TRBD1 matches at 7 bases. This CDR3 is 15 amino acids long. CDR1 is LGHDT and CDR2 is YNNKEL in the germline V gene (reference sequence). Trimming at V came to 3 bases and at J to 7 bases, leaving 8 bases not matched to a gene.